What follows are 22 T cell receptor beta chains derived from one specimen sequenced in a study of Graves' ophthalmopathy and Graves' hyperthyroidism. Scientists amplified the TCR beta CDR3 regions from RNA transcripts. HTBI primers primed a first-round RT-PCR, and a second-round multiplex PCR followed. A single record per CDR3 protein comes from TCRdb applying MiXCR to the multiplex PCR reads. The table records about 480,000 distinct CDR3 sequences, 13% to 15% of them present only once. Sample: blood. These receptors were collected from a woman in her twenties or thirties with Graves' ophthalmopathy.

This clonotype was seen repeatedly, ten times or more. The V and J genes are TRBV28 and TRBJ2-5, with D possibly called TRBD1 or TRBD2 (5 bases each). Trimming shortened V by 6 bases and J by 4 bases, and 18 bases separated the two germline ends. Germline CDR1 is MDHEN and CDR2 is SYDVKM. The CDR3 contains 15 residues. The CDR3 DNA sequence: TGTGCCAGCAGCCTCCCCGGGACCCGCGTAGAGACCCAGTACTTC. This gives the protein CASSLPGTRVETQYF.

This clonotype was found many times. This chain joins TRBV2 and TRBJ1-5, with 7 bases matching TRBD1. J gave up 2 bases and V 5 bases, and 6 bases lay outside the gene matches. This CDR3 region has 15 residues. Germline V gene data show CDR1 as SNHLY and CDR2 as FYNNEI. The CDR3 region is CASSPQGLGNQPQHF. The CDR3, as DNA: TGTGCCAGCAGTCCACAGGGGTTGGGCAATCAGCCCCAGCATTTT. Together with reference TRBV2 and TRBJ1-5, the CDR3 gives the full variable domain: EPEVTQTPSHQVTQMGQEVILRCVPISNHLYFYWYRQILGQKVEFLVSFYNNEISEKSEIFDDQFSVERPDGSNFTLKIRSTKLEDSAMYFCASSPQGLGNQPQHFGDGTRLSIL.

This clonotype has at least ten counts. The CDR3 DNA reads TGTGCCAGCAGCTTAGAGCGGCAGGGTGGCTACGAGCAGTACTTC. Its translation: CASSLERQGGYEQYF. The chain couples TRBV7-8 to TRBJ2-7; either TRBD1 or TRBD2 may fit D (5 bases each). CDR1 SGHVS and CDR2 FQNEAQ come from the germline V gene. This CDR3 spans 15 amino acids. The ends were cut back, 1 base at V and 3 bases at J, with 13 bases in the middle.

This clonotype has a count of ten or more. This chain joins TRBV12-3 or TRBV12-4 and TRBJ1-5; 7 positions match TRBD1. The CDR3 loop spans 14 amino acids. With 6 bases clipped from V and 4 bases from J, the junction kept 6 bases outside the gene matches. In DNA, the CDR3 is TGTGCCAGCAGCACGACAGGGCTGAATCAGCCCCAGCATTTT. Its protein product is CASSTTGLNQPQHF.

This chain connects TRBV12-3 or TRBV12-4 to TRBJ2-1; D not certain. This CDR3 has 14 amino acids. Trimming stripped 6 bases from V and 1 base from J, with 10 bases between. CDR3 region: CASSRAPSYNEQFF. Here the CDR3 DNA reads TGTGCCAGCAGCCGGGCGCCGTCCTACAATGAGCAGTTCTTC.

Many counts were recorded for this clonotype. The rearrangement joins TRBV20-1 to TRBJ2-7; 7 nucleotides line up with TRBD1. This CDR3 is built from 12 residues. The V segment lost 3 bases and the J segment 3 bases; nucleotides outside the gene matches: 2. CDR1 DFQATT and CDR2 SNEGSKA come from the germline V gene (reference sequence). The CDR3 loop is CSARGDSYEQYF. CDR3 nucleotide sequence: TGCAGTGCTAGGGGGGACAGCTACGAGCAGTACTTC.

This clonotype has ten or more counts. CDR3 residues: CASSVASGGAKGYEQYF. In nucleotides, the CDR3 is TGTGCCAGCAGTGTTGCGAGCGGGGGGGCCAAGGGGTACGAGCAGTACTTC. This chain connects TRBV25-1 to TRBJ2-7, with 10 bases matching TRBD2. Looked up from germline, CDR1 is MGHDK and CDR2 is SYGVNS. Trimming removed 4 bases from V and 4 bases from J; junction bases left unmatched: 13. The CDR3 extends over 17 amino acids.

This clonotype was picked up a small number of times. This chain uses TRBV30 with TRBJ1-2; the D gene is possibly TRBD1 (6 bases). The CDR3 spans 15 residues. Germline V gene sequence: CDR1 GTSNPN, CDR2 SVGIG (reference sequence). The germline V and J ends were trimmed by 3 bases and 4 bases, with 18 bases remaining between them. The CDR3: CAWSASGGRSYGYTF. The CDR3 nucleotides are TGTGCCTGGAGCGCCTCTGGGGGCAGGAGCTATGGCTACACCTTC.

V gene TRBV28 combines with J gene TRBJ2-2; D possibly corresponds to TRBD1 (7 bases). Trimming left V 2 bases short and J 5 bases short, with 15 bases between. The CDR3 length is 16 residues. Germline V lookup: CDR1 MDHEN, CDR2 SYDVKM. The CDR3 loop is CASSLAAGGITGELFF. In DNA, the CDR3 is TGTGCCAGCAGTTTAGCGGCAGGGGGGATTACCGGGGAGCTGTTTTTT.

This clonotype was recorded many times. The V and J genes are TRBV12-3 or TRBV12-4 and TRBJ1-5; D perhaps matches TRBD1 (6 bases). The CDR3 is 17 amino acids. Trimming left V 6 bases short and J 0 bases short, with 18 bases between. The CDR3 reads CASSPTGTSHSNQPQHF. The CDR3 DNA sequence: TGTGCCAGCAGCCCCACCGGGACATCTCATAGCAATCAGCCCCAGCATTTT.

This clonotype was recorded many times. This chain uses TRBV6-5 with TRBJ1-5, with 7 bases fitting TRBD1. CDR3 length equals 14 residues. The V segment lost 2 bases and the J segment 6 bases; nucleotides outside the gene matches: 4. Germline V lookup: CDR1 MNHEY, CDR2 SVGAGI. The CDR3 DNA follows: TGTGCCAGCAGTTACGGTCAGGGGGTTCAGCCCCAGCATTTT. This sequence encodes CASSYGQGVQPQHF.

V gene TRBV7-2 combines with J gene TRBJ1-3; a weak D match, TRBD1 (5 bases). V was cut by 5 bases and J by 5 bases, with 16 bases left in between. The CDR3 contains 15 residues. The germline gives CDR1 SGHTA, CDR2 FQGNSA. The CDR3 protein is CASSPWGGGRNTIYF. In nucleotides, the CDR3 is TGTGCCAGCAGCCCATGGGGGGGTGGACGAAACACCATATATTTT.

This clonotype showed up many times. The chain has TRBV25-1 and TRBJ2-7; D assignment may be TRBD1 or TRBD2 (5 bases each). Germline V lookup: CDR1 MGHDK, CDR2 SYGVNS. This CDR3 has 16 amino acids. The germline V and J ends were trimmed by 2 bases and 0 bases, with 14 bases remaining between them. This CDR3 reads CASSELGQGPSYEQYF. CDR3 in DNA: TGTGCCAGCAGTGAACTAGGGCAGGGACCCTCCTACGAGCAGTACTTC.

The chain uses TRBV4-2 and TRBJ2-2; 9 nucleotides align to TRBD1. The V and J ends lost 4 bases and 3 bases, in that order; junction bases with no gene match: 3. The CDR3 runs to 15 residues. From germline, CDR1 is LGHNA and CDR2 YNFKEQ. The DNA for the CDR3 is TGTGCCAGCAGCCCCGGGACAGGGCACACCGGGGAGCTGTTTTTT. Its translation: CASSPGTGHTGELFF.

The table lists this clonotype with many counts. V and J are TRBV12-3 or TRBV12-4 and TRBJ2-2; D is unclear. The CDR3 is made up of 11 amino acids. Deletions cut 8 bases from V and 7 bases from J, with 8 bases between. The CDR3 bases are TGTGCCAGCGAAATGTACGGGGAGCTGTTTTTT. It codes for CASEMYGELFF.

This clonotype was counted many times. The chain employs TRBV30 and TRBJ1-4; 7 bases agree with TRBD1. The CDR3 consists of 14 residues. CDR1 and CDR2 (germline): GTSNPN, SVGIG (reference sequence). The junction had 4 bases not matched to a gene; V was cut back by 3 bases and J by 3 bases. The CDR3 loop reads CAWRGTDSNEKLFF. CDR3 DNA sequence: TGTGCCTGGAGGGGGACAGACTCTAATGAAAAACTGTTTTTT. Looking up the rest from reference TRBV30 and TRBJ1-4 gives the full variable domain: SQTIHQWPATLVQPVGSPLSLECTVEGTSNPNLYWYRQAAGRGLQLLFYSVGIGQISSEVPQNLSASRPQDRQFILSSKKLLLSDSGFYLCAWRGTDSNEKLFFGSGTQLSVL.

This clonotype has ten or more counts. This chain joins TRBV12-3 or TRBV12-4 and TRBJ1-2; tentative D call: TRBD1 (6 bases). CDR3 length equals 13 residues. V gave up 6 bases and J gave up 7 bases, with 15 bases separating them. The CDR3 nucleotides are TGTGCCAGCAGCCCACAGGGAGACCTTGGCTACACCTTC. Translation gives CASSPQGDLGYTF.

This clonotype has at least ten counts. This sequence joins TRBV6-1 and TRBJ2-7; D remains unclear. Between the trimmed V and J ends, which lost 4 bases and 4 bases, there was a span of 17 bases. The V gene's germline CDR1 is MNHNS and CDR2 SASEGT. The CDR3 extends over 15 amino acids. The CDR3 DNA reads TGTGCCAGCAGTGGCAGGACGGCCCTCGAATACGAGCAGTACTTC. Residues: CASSGRTALEYEQYF.

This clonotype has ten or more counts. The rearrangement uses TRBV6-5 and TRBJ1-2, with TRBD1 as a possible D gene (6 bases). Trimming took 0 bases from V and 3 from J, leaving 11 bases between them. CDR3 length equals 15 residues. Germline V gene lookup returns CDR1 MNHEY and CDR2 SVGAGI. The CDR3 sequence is CASSYSRRQDYGYTF. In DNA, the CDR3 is TGTGCCAGCAGTTACTCTAGGCGACAGGACTATGGCTACACCTTC.

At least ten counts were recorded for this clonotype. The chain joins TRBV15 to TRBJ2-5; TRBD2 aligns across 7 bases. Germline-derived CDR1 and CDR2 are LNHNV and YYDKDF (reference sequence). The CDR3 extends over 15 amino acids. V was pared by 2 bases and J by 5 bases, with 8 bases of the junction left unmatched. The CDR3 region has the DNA TGTGCCACCAGCAGAAAACCTCTCGGGAGGGAGACCCAGTACTTC. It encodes CATSRKPLGRETQYF.

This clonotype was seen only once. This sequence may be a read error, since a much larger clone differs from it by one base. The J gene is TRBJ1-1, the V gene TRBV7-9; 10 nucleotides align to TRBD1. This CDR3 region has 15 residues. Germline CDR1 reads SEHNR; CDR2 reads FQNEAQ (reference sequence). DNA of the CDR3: TGTGCCAGCAGCCCTGGGACAGGGGATGGGACTGAAGCTTGCTTT. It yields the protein CASSPGTGDGTEACF.

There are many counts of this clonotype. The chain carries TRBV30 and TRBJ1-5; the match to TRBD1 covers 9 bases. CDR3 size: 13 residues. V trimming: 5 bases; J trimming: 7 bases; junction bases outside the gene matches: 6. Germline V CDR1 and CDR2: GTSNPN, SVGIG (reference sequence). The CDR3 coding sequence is TGTGCCTGGTCCCGACAGGGGGTACAGCCCCAGCATTTT. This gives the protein CAWSRQGVQPQHF. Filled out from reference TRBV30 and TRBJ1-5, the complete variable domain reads SQTIHQWPATLVQPVGSPLSLECTVEGTSNPNLYWYRQAAGRGLQLLFYSVGIGQISSEVPQNLSASRPQDRQFILSSKKLLLSDSGFYLCAWSRQGVQPQHFGDGTRLSIL.